These 10 T cell receptor beta chains were sequenced from one sample in a study of HIV-infected patients and healthy controls (dated by TCRdb to the mid-2010s). Follow-up blood was drawn from HIV-infected patients roughly three months, about 14 weeks, after the initiation of antiretroviral therapy. Whole blood was used without cell fractionation, so the repertoire reflected all unsorted peripheral T cells. Library construction relied on 5' RACE. The listed sequencing device is Illumina MiSeq. Using SuperScript III with primers targeting the alpha and beta constant regions, approximately 450 ng of RNA was reverse transcribed. Separate alpha and beta chain libraries were generated by chain-specific third strand synthesis with multiplexing indices. In-frame beta chains were kept once TCRdb had trimmed the public reads at Q25 with fastp and called clones with MiXCR. Each entry merges the rows of one CDR3 protein and shows their most common DNA and genes. The sample table lists more than 4,000 distinct CDR3 sequences, roughly 20% of them with a count of one. Under 35% of the sample rests with the top ten.

This sample comprised blood, obtained during antiretroviral therapy. These receptors were taken from an adult with HIV infection.

By sample share, this clonotype is medium-sized. The rearrangement links TRBV6-6 to TRBJ1-1; D not certain. V shed 5 bases and J shed 4 bases, with 8 bases lying between them. Germline V gene data show CDR1 as MNHNY and CDR2 as SVGAGI (reference sequence). The CDR3 totals 12 residues. The CDR3: CASSKRSTEAFF. Here the CDR3 DNA reads TGTGCCAGCAGTAAACGGAGCACTGAAGCTTTCTTT.

This clonotype was detected many times. The gene calls are TRBV6-2 or TRBV6-3 and TRBJ2-3, with a possible D match to TRBD2 (5 bases). The length of the CDR3 is 15 residues. CDR1 and CDR2 from the germline V gene are MNHEY and SVGEGT. The V gene lost 2 bases and the J gene lost 2 bases, with 11 bases spanning the gap. The CDR3 here is CASSYAGPLTDTQYF. The CDR3 nucleotides are TGTGCCAGCAGTTACGCGGGTCCCCTCACAGATACGCAGTATTTT.

This clonotype came up many times. The V call is TRBV20-1, the J call TRBJ1-4; D remains ambiguous. The V and J ends lost 6 bases and 7 bases respectively, with 18 bases between them. CDR1 and CDR2 from the germline V gene are DFQATT and SNEGSKA (reference sequence). The length of the CDR3 is 14 residues. The CDR3: CSAANQEYSEKLFF. For the CDR3, the DNA is TGCAGTGCCGCGAACCAGGAATATAGTGAAAAACTGTTTTTT.

In its sample, this clonotype ranks as medium-sized. This rearrangement joins TRBV19 to TRBJ2-7, with D perhaps TRBD1 (6 bases). The CDR3 runs 14 residues. Between the trimmed V and J ends, which lost 6 bases and 6 bases, there was a span of 18 bases. CDR1 and CDR2 (germline): LNHDA, SQIVND (reference sequence). The CDR3 DNA sequence: TGTGCCAGTAGCGAAGGGACATCTCCGGGCGAGCAGTACTTC. It yields the protein CASSEGTSPGEQYF.

This clonotype is medium-sized by share. J is TRBJ1-1 and V is TRBV2; weak D call: TRBD1 (6 bases). V was shortened by 5 bases and J by 11 bases, with 15 bases between the two germline ends. Germline lookup yields CDR1 SNHLY and CDR2 FYNNEI. This CDR3 spans 12 amino acids. The CDR3 region is CASSISGTRAFF. As DNA, the CDR3 is TGTGCCAGCAGTATTTCCGGGACAAGGGCTTTCTTT. Together with reference TRBV2 and TRBJ1-1, the CDR3 gives the full variable domain: EPEVTQTPSHQVTQMGQEVILRCVPISNHLYFYWYRQILGQKVEFLVSFYNNEISEKSEIFDDQFSVERPDGSNFTLKIRSTKLEDSAMYFCASSISGTRAFFGQGTRLTVV.

Note on this clonotype: This may stem from a read error, because a much larger clone lies one nucleotide away. The rearrangement uses TRBV10-3 and TRBJ2-5, with unresolved D. V gave up 5 bases and J gave up 1 base, with 8 bases separating them. The CDR3 runs to 13 residues. Per the germline V gene, CDR1 is ENHRY and CDR2 is SYGVKD. CDR3 amino acids: CAISWTGQETQYF. CDR3 DNA sequence: TGTGCCATCAGTTGGACGGGCCAAGAGACCCAGTACTTC.

In its sample, this clonotype is medium-sized (0.01 to 0.1%). The chain combines TRBV20-1 with TRBJ2-3; 10 nucleotides agree with TRBD2. The CDR3 consists of 14 residues. The V and J ends lost 6 bases and 0 bases, in that order; junction bases with no gene match: 3. Germline CDR1 is DFQATT and CDR2 is SNEGSKA (reference sequence). CDR3 DNA sequence: TGCAGTGCAATAGCGGGGGGAAGCACAGATACGCAGTATTTT. It encodes CSAIAGGSTDTQYF.

This clonotype came up many times. The rearrangement uses TRBV20-1 and TRBJ1-2, with D possibly TRBD1 on 6 matching bases. Germline V gene data show CDR1 as DFQATT and CDR2 as SNEGSKA (reference sequence). Trimming pared 1 base from V and 5 bases from J, leaving 14 bases between. The CDR3 has 14 amino acids. CDR3 DNA: TGCAGTGCTAGAGTGCCGGGACATACTTATGGCTACACCTTC. Translating gives CSARVPGHTYGYTF.

This clonotype was found many times. The V and J genes are TRBV5-4 and TRBJ2-2; D tentatively reads TRBD1 or TRBD2 (5 bases each). Trimming took 5 bases from V and 6 from J, leaving 17 bases between them. CDR1 is SGHNT and CDR2 is YYREEE in the germline V gene (reference sequence). The CDR3 length is 15 residues. CDR3: CASRVGVTGPGELFF. In DNA, the CDR3 is TGTGCCAGCAGGGTCGGGGTTACGGGGCCCGGGGAGCTGTTTTTT. Based on the CDR3 plus reference TRBV5-4 and TRBJ2-2, the full variable domain is ETGVTQSPTHLIKTRGQQVTLRCSSQSGHNTVSWYQQALGQGPQFIFQYYREEENGRGNFPPRFSGLQFPNYSSELNVNALELDDSALYLCASRVGVTGPGELFFGEGSRLTVL.

This clonotype was observed at least ten times. The chain links TRBV4-2 to TRBJ2-1; 8 nucleotides line up with TRBD2. J lost 4 bases, V lost 0 bases, and 11 bases had no gene match. The CDR3 spans 18 residues. CDR1 is LGHNA, CDR2 YNFKEQ, per germline. The CDR3 bases are TGTGCCAGCAGCCAAGAAACGTCTGGCGGGGGGCCTTACAATGAGCAGTTCTTC. It is translated as CASSQETSGGGPYNEQFF.